The clone carrying this TCR beta chain has just a few counts. The target antigen is unknown. This record comes from a study of T cells after yellow fever vaccination. The study made its TCR cDNA through 5'RACE template switching. That step introduced a universal primer site along with UMIs. MiXCR, applied by TCRdb to the 5' RACE reads, yields one record per CDR3 protein. The table shows some 400,000 distinct CDR3 sequences, with around 20% occurring only once. Germline V gene data show CDR1 as SGHTA and CDR2 as FQGNSA. V shed 5 bases and J 5 bases; nucleotides not matched to a gene: 5. The CDR3 consists of 14 residues. Broader study findings: In FACS-sorted repertoires, abundant clonotypes from the bulk population could appear as contaminants. Booster samples showed a return of most primary-vaccination clones (under 98% CD4, 88% CD8).

The rearrangement uses TRBV7-2 and TRBJ2-3, with 9 bases lining up with TRBD2. The sequences come from PBMCs, collected before the yellow fever booster vaccination. The sequence was collected from a man between 18 and 29 years old who received the YFV17D yellow fever vaccine. The CDR3 DNA sequence: TGTGCCAGCAGCCTCGCGGGGGGGCTAGATACGCAGTATTTT. It encodes CASSLAGGLDTQYF.